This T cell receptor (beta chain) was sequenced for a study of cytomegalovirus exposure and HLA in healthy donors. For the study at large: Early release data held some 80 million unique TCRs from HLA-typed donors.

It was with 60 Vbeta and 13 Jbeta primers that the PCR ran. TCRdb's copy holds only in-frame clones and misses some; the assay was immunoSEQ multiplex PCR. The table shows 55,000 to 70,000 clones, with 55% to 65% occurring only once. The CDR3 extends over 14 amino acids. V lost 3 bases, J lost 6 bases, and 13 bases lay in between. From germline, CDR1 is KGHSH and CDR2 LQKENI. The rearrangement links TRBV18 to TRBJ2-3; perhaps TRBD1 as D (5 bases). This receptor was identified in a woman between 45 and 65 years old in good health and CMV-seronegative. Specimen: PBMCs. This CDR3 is CASSPSRVGDTQYF. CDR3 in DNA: TGTGCCAGCTCACCGTCCAGGGTCGGGGATACGCAGTATTTT.